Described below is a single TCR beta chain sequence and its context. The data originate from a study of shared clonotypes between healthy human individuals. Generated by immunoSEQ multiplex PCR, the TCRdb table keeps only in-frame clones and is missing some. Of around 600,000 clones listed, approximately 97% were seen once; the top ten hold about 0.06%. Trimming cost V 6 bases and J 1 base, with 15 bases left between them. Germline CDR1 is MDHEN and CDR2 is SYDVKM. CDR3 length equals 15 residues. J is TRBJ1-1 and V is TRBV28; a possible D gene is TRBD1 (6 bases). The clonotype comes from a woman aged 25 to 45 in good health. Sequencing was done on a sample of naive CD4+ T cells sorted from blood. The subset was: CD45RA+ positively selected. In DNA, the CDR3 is TGTGCCAGCAGCCTGGCCCAGGGGAAGAACACTGAAGCTTTCTTT. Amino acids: CASSLAQGKNTEAFF.